This TCR beta chain was profiled in a study of blood T cell repertoires in COVID-19. For the study at large: Both acute and convalescent COVID-19 samples were obtained from the United States, Italy and Spain. In each case, the material was cDNA or gDNA derived from T cells, B-cell-depleted T cells, or PBMCs.

The authors' processing: Reference gene primer amplification yielded estimated nucleated cell counts. Assay used: immunoSEQ multiplex PCR; TCRdb lists only in-frame clones, some missing. V, J and clone size are taken as reported in that table, and D and trimming were inferred from the DNA itself. In the table there are approximately 150,000 clones, about nine tenths of which are singletons. Unmatched junction bases numbered 12, after V lost 5 bases and J lost 4 bases. The CDR3 has 16 residues. Germline-derived CDR1 and CDR2 are LGHDT and YNNKEL (reference sequence). The sequencing sample was made of peripheral blood. The chain uses TRBV3-1 (or the pseudogene TRBV3-2) and TRBJ1-2; 8 nucleotides match TRBD1. The clonotype was recovered from a human donor in a cohort sampled during active COVID-19. CDR3 in amino acids: CASSKPGQGRGYGYTF. Written as DNA, the CDR3 is TGTGCCAGCAGCAAACCCGGACAGGGTCGGGGCTATGGCTACACCTTC.